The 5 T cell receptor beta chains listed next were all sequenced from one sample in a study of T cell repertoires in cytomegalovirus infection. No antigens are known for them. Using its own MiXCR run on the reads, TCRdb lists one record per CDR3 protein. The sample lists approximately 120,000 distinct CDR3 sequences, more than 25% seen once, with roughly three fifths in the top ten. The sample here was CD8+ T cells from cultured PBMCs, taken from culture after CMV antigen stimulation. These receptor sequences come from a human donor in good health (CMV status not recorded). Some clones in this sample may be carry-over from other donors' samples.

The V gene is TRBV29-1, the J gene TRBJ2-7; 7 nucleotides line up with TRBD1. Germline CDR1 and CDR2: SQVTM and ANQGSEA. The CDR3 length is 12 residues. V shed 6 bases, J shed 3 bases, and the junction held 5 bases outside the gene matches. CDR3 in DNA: TGCAGCGTAGGGGACAGCGTCTACGAGCAGTACTTC. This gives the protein CSVGDSVYEQYF.

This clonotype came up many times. The CDR3 sequence is CASSQIQGRWDTEAFF. The CDR3 nucleotides read TGTGCCAGCAGTCAGATACAGGGTAGATGGGACACTGAAGCTTTCTTT. The rearrangement uses TRBV7-2 and TRBJ1-1; possible D gene TRBD1, 6 bases. The germline V gene has CDR1 SGHTA and CDR2 FQGNSA. Trimming shortened V by 6 bases and J by 3 bases, and 20 bases separated the two germline ends. The CDR3 is made up of 16 amino acids.

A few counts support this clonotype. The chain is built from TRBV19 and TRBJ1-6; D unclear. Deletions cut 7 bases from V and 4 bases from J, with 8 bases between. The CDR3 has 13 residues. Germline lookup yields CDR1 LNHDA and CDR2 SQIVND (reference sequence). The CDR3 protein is CASKSGYNSPLHF. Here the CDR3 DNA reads TGTGCCAGTAAATCCGGTTATAATTCACCCCTCCACTTT.

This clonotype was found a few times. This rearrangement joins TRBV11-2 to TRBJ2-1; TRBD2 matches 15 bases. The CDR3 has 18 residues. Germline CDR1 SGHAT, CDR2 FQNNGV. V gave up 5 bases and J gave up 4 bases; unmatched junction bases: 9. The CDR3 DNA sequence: TGTGCCAGCAGCGCAGGGACTAGCGGGGGGCCCAGGTACAATGAGCAGTTCTTC. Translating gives CASSAGTSGGPRYNEQFF.

In DNA form, the CDR3 reads TGTGCCAGCCGGACTGGCAATGAGCAGTTCTTC. Translation: CASRTGNEQFF. The chain joins TRBV2 to TRBJ2-1, with a weak D call TRBD2 (5 bases). The CDR3 has 11 residues. V was pared by 8 bases and J by 6 bases, with 8 bases between. CDR1 and CDR2 (germline): SNHLY, FYNNEI.